A selection of T cell receptor beta chains follows, all from one sample in a study of human T cells and chemical hapten exposure. TCRdb itself ran the RACE reads through MiXCR, one entry per CDR3 protein. The sample has about 80,000 distinct CDR3 sequences, roughly 15% seen once; the top ten hold about 4.6%. The specimen comprised whole blood, sampled in connection with sensitization to the hapten diphenylcyclopropenone (DPC). The receptors shown here come from a woman aged 45 to 65 with alopecia areata. Some clones in this sample may be carry-over from other donors' samples. Each CDR3 is given with its conserved first and last residue. The D gene is left open where the match is weak. Rows may omit the clone size; those that give it use once, few, many or a size class.

TRBV3-1	.	TRBJ2-3	.	TGTGCCAGCAGCCAAGAGGGGACGCAGTATTTT	CASSQEGTQYF
TRBV7-2	.	TRBJ2-2	TRBD1	TGTGCCAGCAGCCACAGGGGCACCGGGGAGCTGTTTTTT	CASSHRGTGELFF
TRBV12-3/TRBV12-4	.	TRBJ2-7	TRBD2	TGTGCCAGCACCCCGAGCGGGGACTGGACCTACGAGCAGTACTTC	CASTPSGDWTYEQYF
TRBV3-1	few	TRBJ2-5	.	TGTGCCAGCAGCCAGGCGGGTGGACAAGAGACCCAGTACTTC	CASSQAGGQETQYF
TRBV18	.	TRBJ1-1	TRBD1	TGTGCCAGCTCACCCCCAGGGGCCCAGGGGGACACTGAAGCTTTCTTT	CASSPPGAQGDTEAFF
TRBV20-1	many	TRBJ1-1	.	TGCAGTGCGGACACAGGGTCGAGCACTGAAGCTTTCTTT	CSADTGSSTEAFF
TRBV29-1	few	TRBJ2-7	.	TGCAGCGTAGGGCAAGACTACGAGCAGTACTTC	CSVGQDYEQYF
TRBV11-2	.	TRBJ2-5	.	TGTGCCAGCAGCTTGTATCCGGGGGACCAAGAGACCCAGTACTTC	CASSLYPGDQETQYF
TRBV15	few	TRBJ1-1	.	TGTGCCACCAGCAGAGATACCATGAACACTGAAGCTTTCTTT	CATSRDTMNTEAFF
TRBV20-1	many	TRBJ1-1	.	TGCAGTGCATACAGGGTAAGCACTGAAGCTTTCTTT	CSAYRVSTEAFF
TRBV19	few	TRBJ2-7	.	TGTGCCAGTAGTATCCTTCCGGGACAAAACTACGAGCAGTACTTC	CASSILPGQNYEQYF
TRBV12-3/TRBV12-4	few	TRBJ2-3	.	TGTGCCAGCACCAGGGCTTCAACGGATACGCAGTATTTT	CASTRASTDTQYF
TRBV7-8	few	TRBJ1-3	.	TGTGCCAGCAGCTTTAGGGTCCTCTCTGGAAACACCATATATTTT	CASSFRVLSGNTIYF
TRBV20-1	few	TRBJ2-7	.	TGCAGTGCTTTAGAAGTGGGGACCTCCTACGAGCAGTACTTC	CSALEVGTSYEQYF
TRBV2	few	TRBJ1-1	.	TGTGCCAGCAGTGAGGGGACATATCAAACTGAAGCTTTCTTT	CASSEGTYQTEAFF
TRBV11-3	few	TRBJ2-2	.	TGTGCCAGCAGCTTAGCTTCCGGGACATGGGGCACCGGGGAGCTGTTTTTT	CASSLASGTWGTGELFF
TRBV28	.	TRBJ2-7	.	TGTGCCAGCAGACACCCCAGAGGCTACGAGCAGTACTTC	CASRHPRGYEQYF
TRBV20-1	.	TRBJ2-7	.	TGCAGTGCTAGCGGGATCCTCGGACGCGAGCAGTACTTC	CSASGILGREQYF
TRBV4-2	.	TRBJ2-5	TRBD2	TGTGCCAGCAGCCGGGGGACTAGCGGGAGTCTGAGAGAGACCCAGTACTTC	CASSRGTSGSLRETQYF
TRBV15	.	TRBJ2-1	.	TGTGCCACCAGTGAAAGACGCAATGAGCAGTTCTTC	CATSERRNEQFF
TRBV6-1	.	TRBJ1-6	.	TGTGCCAGCACGAGGGTATCTTATAATTCACCCCTCCACTTT	CASTRVSYNSPLHF
TRBV29-1	.	TRBJ1-2	.	TGCAGCGTGCAGGCAGGGCACAAAGGCTACACCTTC	CSVQAGHKGYTF
TRBV6-6	many	TRBJ1-3	TRBD1	TGTGCCAGCACAACCAGGGGGTCTGGAAACACCATATATTTT	CASTTRGSGNTIYF
TRBV5-1	few	TRBJ2-1	.	TGCGCCAGCAGCCCGTACGGGGGCTCCTACAATGAGCAGTTCTTC	CASSPYGGSYNEQFF
TRBV3-1	.	TRBJ2-1	.	TGTGCCAGCAGATACGAAGGGACTCCTGCCGATGAGCAGTTCTTC	CASRYEGTPADEQFF
TRBV28	.	TRBJ2-7	TRBD2	TGTGCCAGCAGTCCGCGACTAGCGGGGGCCTACGAGCAGTACTTC	CASSPRLAGAYEQYF
TRBV12-3/TRBV12-4	many	TRBJ1-4	.	TGTGCCAGCAGTCCCACCCCGTATGAAAAACTGTTTTTT	CASSPTPYEKLFF
TRBV9	few	TRBJ2-5	TRBD2	TGTGCCAGCAGCGAGGCCGGGACTAGAGAAGAGACCCAGTACTTC	CASSEAGTREETQYF
TRBV28	.	TRBJ2-1	TRBD1	TGTGCCAGCAGCTTAAACAGGGGGCAGGGTGAGCAGTTCTTC	CASSLNRGQGEQFF
TRBV18	.	TRBJ2-3	TRBD2	TGTGCCAGCTCAATAACTAGCGGGAGGGCGCGTCCGGATACGCAGTATTTT	CASSITSGRARPDTQYF
TRBV7-2	once	TRBJ2-1	.	TGTGCCAGCAGCTTAGCCGGGGACTACAATGAGCAGTTCTTC	CASSLAGDYNEQFF
TRBV11-2	.	TRBJ2-2	.	TGTGCCAGCAGCCCCATTGGGAACACCGGGGAGCTGTTTTTT	CASSPIGNTGELFF
TRBV18	few	TRBJ1-3	TRBD1	TGTGCCAGCTCACCACCTTGGGCCGGTGGACAGGGGCAGTCTGGAAACACCATATATTTT	CASSPPWAGGQGQSGNTIYF
TRBV29-1	few	TRBJ1-3	TRBD1	TGCAGCGCGGAGGACAGGGGGCTTGACACCATATATTTT	CSAEDRGLDTIYF
TRBV20-1	.	TRBJ2-4	.	TGCAGTGCTAACTCTCCTCTAGCCAAAAACATTCAGTACTTC	CSANSPLAKNIQYF
TRBV28	few	TRBJ2-3	.	TGTGCCAGCAGTTTAAATCGGCGAATCACAGATACGCAGTATTTT	CASSLNRRITDTQYF
TRBV19	few	TRBJ1-5	.	TGTGCCAGTATCCATCAGGGGTCCCGCAATCAGCCCCAGCATTTT	CASIHQGSRNQPQHF
TRBV6-5	few	TRBJ1-3	.	TGTGCCAGCAGGCCCCATCTTGGGCCAGACTCTGGAAACACCATATATTTT	CASRPHLGPDSGNTIYF
TRBV5-1	few	TRBJ2-2	.	TGCGCCAGCAGCCTGGGCGCCGATGACTTTCACACCGGGGAGCTGTTTTTT	CASSLGADDFHTGELFF
TRBV14	many	TRBJ2-2	.	TGTGCCAGCAGCCAAGATATAAGGGCCGGGGAGCTGTTTTTT	CASSQDIRAGELFF
TRBV20-1	few	TRBJ2-3	TRBD1	TGCAGTGCTATCACGACAGGGGGCGTGGATACGCAGTATTTT	CSAITTGGVDTQYF
TRBV18	.	TRBJ1-1	.	TGTGCCAGCTCACCCCCCGTATGGAACACTGAAGCTTTCTTT	CASSPPVWNTEAFF
TRBV20-1	.	TRBJ1-5	.	TGCAGTGCTAGAGAAACGAGGGGCAATCAGCCCCAGCATTTT	CSARETRGNQPQHF
TRBV6-2/TRBV6-3	few	TRBJ2-7	.	TGTGCCAGCAGTTACTCGCAGAGGGAGCAGTACTTC	CASSYSQREQYF
TRBV2	few	TRBJ2-3	.	TGTGCCAGCAGTGGGGGAGTACAAGGCACAGATACGCAGTATTTT	CASSGGVQGTDTQYF
TRBV6-6	few	TRBJ1-5	.	TGTGCCAGCAGTTACTCTAGCAATCAGCCCCAGCATTTT	CASSYSSNQPQHF